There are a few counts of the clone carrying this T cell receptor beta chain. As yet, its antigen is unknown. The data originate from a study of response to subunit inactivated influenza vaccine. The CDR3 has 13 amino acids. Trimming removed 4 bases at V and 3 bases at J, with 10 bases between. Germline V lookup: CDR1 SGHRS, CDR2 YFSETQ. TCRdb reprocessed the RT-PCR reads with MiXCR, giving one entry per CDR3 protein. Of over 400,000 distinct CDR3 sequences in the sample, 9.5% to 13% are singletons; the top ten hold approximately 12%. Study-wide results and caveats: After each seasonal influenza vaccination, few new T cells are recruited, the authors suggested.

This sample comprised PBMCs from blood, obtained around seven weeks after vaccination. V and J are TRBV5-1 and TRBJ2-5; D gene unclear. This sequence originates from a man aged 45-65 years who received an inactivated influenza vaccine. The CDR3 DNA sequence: TGCGCCAGCAGCCCCCTCCCAGAAGAGACCCAGTACTTC. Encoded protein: CASSPLPEETQYF.